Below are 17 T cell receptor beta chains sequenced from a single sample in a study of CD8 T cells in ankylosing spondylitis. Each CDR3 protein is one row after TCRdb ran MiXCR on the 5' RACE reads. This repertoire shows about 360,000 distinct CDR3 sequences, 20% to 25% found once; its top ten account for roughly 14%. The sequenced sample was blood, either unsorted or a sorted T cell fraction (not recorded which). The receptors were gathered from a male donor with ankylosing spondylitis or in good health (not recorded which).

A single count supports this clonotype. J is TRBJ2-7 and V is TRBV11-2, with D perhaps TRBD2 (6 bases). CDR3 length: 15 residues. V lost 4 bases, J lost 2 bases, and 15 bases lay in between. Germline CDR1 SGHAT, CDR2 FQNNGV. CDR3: CASSSGPGGPYEQYF. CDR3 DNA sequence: TGTGCCAGCAGCTCTGGCCCAGGAGGGCCCTACGAGCAGTACTTC.

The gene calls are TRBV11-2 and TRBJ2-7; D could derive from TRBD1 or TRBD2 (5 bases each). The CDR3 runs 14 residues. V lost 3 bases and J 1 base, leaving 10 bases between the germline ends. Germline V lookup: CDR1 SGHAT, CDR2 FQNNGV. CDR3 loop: CASSFGTESYEQYF. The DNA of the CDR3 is TGTGCCAGCAGCTTCGGGACGGAGTCCTACGAGCAGTACTTC.

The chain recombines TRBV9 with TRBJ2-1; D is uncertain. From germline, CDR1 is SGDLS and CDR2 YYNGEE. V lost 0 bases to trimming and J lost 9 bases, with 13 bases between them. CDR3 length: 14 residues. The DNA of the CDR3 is TGTGCCAGCAGCGTAGGGGTCGGTTTGGTTGAGCAGTTCTTC. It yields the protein CASSVGVGLVEQFF. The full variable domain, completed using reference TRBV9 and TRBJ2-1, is DSGVTQTPKHLITATGQRVTLRCSPRSGDLSVYWYQQSLDQGLQFLIQYYNGEERAKGNILERFSAQQFPDLHSELNLSSLELGDSALYFCASSVGVGLVEQFFGPGTRLTVL.

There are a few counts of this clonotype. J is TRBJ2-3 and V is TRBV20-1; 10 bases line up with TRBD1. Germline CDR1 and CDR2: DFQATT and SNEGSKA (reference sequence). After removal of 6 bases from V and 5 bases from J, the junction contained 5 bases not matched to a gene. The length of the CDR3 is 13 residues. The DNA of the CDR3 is TGCAGTGCAAGGACAGGGGGTATAGATACGCAGTATTTT. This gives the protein CSARTGGIDTQYF.

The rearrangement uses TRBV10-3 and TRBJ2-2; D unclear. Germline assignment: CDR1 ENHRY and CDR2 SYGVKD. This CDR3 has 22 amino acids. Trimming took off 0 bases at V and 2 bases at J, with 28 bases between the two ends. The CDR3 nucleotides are TGTGCCATCAGTGAGTCGAGACCATCAGTGAGCCAGCCAGCTACAAACACCGGGGAGCTGTTTTTT. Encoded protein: CAISESRPSVSQPATNTGELFF.

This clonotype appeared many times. CDR3 sequence (DNA): TGCAGTGCTAGAGACGGGGGGGGAATCTACGAGCAGTACTTC. Its translation is CSARDGGGIYEQYF. The V gene is TRBV20-1, the J gene TRBJ2-7; 8 bases are shared with TRBD2. This CDR3 contains 14 residues. Trimming cost V 0 bases and J 3 bases; bases outside gene matches: 4. CDR1 and CDR2 (germline): DFQATT, SNEGSKA (reference sequence).

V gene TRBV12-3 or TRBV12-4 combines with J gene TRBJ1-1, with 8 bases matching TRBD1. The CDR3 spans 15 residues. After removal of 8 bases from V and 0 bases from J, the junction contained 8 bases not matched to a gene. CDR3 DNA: TGTGCCAGCGAGGGGACAGGAAACATGAACACTGAAGCTTTCTTT. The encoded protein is CASEGTGNMNTEAFF.

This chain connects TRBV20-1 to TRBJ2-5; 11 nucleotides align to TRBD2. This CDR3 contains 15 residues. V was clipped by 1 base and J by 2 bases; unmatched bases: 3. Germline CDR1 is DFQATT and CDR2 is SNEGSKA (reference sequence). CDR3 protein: CSARALAGGQETQYF. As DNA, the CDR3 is TGCAGTGCTAGAGCCCTAGCGGGGGGACAAGAGACCCAGTACTTC.

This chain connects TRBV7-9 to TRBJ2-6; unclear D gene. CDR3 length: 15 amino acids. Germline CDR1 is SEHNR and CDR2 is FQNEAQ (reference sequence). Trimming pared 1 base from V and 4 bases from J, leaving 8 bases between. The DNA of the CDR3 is TGTGCCAGCAGCTTAGGACCGGTGGGGGCCAACGTCCTGACTTTC. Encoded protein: CASSLGPVGANVLTF.

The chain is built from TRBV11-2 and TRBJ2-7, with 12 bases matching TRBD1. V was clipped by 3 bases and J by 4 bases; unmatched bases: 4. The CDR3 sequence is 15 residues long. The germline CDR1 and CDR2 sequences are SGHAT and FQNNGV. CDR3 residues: CASSFGTGGFYEQYF. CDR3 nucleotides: TGTGCCAGCAGCTTCGGGACAGGGGGCTTTTACGAGCAGTACTTC.

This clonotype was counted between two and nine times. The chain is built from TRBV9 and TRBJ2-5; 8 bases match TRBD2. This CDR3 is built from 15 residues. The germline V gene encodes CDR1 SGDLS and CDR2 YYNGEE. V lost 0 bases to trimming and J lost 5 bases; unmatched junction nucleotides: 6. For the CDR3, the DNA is TGTGCCAGCAGCGTAGATGGGACTAGTAAGGAGACCCAGTACTTC. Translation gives CASSVDGTSKETQYF.

Written as DNA, the CDR3 is TGTGCCAGCAGTTCCCCGGGGTCGGGTGAGACCCAGTACTTC. Protein: CASSSPGSGETQYF. V usage is TRBV12-3 or TRBV12-4 and J usage is TRBJ2-5; possible D gene TRBD2, 5 bases. This CDR3 comprises 14 residues. V shed 4 bases and J shed 5 bases, with 14 bases lying between them.

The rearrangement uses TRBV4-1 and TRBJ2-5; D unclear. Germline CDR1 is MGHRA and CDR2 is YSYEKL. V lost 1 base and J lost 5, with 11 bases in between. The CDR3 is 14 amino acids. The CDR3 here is CASSQVWPGETQYF. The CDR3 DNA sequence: TGCGCCAGCAGCCAAGTGTGGCCTGGGGAGACCCAGTACTTC.

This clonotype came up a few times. The CDR3: CASSLAVSNEQFF. The CDR3 DNA reads TGTGCCAGCAGTTTGGCAGTAAGCAATGAGCAGTTCTTC. The genes are TRBV28 and TRBJ2-1; no firm D call. This CDR3 contains 13 residues. V was trimmed by 3 bases and J by 6 bases, leaving 9 bases between them. CDR1 is MDHEN and CDR2 is SYDVKM in the germline V gene.

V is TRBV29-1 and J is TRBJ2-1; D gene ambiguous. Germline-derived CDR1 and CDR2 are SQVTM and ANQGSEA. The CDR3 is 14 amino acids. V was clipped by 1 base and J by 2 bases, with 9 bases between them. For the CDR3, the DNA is TGCAGCGTTGAAGGGCAGCACCCCTACAATGAGCAGTTCTTC. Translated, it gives CSVEGQHPYNEQFF.

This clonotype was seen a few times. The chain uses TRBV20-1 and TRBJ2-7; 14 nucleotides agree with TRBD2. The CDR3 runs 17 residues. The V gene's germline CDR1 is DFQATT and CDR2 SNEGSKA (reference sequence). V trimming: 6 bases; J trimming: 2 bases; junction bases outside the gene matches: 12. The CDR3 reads CSAPGGLAGDLTYEQYF. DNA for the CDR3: TGCAGTGCCCCTGGGGGACTAGCGGGGGATCTAACCTACGAGCAGTACTTC.

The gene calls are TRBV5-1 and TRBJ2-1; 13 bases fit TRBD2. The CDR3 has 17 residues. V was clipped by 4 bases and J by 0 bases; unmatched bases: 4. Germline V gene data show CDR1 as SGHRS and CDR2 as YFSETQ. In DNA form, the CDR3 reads TGCGCCAGCAGCCCCGGACTAGCGGGGGCCTCCTACAATGAGCAGTTCTTC. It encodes CASSPGLAGASYNEQFF.